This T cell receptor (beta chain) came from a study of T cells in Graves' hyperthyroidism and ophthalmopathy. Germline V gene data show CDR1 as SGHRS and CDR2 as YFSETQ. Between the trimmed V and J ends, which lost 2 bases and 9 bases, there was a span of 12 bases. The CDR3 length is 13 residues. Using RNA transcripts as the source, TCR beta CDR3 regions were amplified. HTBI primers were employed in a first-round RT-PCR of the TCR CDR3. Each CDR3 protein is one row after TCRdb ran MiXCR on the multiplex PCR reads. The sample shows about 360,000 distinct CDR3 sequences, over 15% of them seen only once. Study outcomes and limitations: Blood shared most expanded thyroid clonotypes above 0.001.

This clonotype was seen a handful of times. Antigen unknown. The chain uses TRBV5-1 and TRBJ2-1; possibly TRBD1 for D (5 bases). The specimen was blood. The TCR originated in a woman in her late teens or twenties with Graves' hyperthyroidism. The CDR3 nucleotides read TGCGCCAGCAGCTTCAGGGAAGACAGTGAGCAGTTCTTC. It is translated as CASSFREDSEQFF.